In this sample, the clone carrying this T cell receptor beta chain turned up once. Its specificity is unknown. The sample comes from a study of cytomegalovirus exposure and HLA in healthy donors. Study-level information: The use of the same platform for the 100 to 150 validation repertoires and the 550 to 850 first-cohort repertoires was reported by a later analysis. The study's findings and limits: Altogether, 150 to 200 TCR beta chains were recorded as cytomegalovirus-associated.

V was shortened by 0 bases and J by 5 bases, with 14 bases between the two germline ends. There are 15 residues in the CDR3. Germline CDR1 is MNHEY and CDR2 is SVGAGI. Sequencing was performed with immunoSEQ multiplex PCR; in TCRdb, only in-frame clones are kept and a portion is missing. The repertoire holds about 330,000 clones, with roughly nine tenths as singletons. The chain has TRBV6-5 and TRBJ2-7; D remains unclear. Sequencing was carried out using PBMCs. This sequence originates from a woman between 25 and 40 years old in good health and CMV-seropositive. The CDR3, as DNA: TGTGCCAGCAGTTACTCGAACCAACGACCGAACGAGCAGTACTTC. Encoded protein: CASSYSNQRPNEQYF.